This TCR beta chain is drawn from a study of shared clonotypes between healthy human individuals. Study results and limitations: The study's rarefaction showed incomplete sorted-subset sequencing despite large depth.

Every donor, a Caucasian adult, lived in Nashville, Tennessee. As regards this clone: Its cognate antigen is unknown.

Assay used: immunoSEQ multiplex PCR; TCRdb lists only in-frame clones, some missing. The table shows under 650,000 clones, with approximately 95% occurring only once. The sequence derives from a woman aged 30 to 39 in good health. The material sequenced was naive CD4+ T cells sorted from blood. Indicated subset: CD45RA+ positively selected.

The CDR3 protein is CASSSWDGQETQYF. The CDR3 DNA reads TGTGCCAGCAGCTCTTGGGACGGTCAAGAGACCCAGTACTTC. The rearrangement links TRBV7-9 to TRBJ2-5; D possibly uses TRBD1 or TRBD2 (5 bases each). V gave up 4 bases and J gave up 2 bases, with 11 bases separating them. CDR1 and CDR2 from the germline V gene are SEHNR and FQNEAQ (reference sequence). This CDR3 region has 14 residues.